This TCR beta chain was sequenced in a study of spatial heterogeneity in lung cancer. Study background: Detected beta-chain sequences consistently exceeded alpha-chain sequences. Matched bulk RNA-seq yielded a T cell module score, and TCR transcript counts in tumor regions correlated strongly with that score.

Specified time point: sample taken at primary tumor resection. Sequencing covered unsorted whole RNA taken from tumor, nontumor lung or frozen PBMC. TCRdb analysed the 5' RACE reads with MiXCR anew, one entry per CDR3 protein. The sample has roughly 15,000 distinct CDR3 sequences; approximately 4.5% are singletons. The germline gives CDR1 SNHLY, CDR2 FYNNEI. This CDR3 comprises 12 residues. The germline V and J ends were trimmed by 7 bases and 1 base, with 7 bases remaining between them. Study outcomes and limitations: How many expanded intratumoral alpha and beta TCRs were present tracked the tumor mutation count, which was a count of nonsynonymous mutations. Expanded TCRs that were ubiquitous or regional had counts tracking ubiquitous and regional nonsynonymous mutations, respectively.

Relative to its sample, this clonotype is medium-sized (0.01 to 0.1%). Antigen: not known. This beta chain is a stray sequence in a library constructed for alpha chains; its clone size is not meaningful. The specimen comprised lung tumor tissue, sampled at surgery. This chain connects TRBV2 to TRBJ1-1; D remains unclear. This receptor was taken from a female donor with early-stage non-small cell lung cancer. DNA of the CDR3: TGTGCCAGCATTGACAAGAACACTGAAGCTTTCTTT. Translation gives CASIDKNTEAFF.